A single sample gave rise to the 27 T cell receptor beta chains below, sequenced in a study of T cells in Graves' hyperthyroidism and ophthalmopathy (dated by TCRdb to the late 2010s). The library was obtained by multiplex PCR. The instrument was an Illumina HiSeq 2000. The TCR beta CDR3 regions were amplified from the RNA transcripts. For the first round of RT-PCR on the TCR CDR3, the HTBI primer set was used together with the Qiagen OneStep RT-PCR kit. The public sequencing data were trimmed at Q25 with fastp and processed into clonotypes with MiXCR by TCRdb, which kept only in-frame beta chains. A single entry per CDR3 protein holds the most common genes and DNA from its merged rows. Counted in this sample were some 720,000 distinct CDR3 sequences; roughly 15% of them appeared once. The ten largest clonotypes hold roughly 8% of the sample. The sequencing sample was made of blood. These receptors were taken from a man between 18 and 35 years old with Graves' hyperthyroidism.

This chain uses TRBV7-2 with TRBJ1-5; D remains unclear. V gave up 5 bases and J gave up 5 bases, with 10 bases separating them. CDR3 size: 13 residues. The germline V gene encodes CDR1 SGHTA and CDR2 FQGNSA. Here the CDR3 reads CTSSRRNDQPQHF. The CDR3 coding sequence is TGTACCAGCAGCCGCCGGAATGATCAGCCCCAGCATTTT.

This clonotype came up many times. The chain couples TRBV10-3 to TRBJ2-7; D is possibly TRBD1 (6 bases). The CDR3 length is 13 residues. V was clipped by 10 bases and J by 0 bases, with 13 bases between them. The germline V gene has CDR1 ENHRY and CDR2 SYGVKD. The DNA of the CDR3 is TGTGCCACCGAGGACAGTAGCTCCTACGAGCAGTACTTC. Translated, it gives CATEDSSSYEQYF.

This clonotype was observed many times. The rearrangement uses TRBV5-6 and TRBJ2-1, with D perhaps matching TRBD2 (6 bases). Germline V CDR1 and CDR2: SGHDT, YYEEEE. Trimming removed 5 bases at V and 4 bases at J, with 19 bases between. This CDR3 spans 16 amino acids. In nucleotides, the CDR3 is TGTGCCAGCAGTTCCGAGGGGCAGCGGGCTTACAATGAGCAGTTCTTC. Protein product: CASSSEGQRAYNEQFF.

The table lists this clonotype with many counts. CDR3 region: CASSDFDNTEAFF. The CDR3 DNA sequence: TGTGCCAGCAGTGATTTCGACAACACTGAAGCTTTCTTT. The chain employs TRBV2 and TRBJ1-1; D ambiguous. The V end lost 3 bases, the J end lost 2 bases, and 7 bases lay between the germline ends. This CDR3 region has 13 residues. Germline V gene data show CDR1 as SNHLY and CDR2 as FYNNEI.

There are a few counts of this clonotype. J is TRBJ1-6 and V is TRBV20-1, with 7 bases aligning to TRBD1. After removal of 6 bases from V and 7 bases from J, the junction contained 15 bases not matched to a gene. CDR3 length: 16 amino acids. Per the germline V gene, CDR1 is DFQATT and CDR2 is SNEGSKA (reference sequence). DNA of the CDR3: TGCAGTGCGAAACCCCGGGACAGAGCTATCAATTCACCCCTCCACTTT. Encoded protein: CSAKPRDRAINSPLHF.

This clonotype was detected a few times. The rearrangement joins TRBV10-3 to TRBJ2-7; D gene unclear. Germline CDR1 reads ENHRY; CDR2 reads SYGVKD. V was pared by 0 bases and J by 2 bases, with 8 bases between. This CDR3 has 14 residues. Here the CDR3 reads CAISESSFTYEQYF. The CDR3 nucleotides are TGTGCCATCAGTGAGTCTTCTTTTACCTACGAGCAGTACTTC.

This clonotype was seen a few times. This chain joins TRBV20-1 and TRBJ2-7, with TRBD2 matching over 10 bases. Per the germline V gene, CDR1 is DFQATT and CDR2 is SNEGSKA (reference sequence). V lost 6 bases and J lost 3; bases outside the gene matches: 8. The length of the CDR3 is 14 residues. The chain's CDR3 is CSAIGLAESYEQYF. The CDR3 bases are TGCAGTGCGATCGGACTAGCGGAGAGCTACGAGCAGTACTTC.

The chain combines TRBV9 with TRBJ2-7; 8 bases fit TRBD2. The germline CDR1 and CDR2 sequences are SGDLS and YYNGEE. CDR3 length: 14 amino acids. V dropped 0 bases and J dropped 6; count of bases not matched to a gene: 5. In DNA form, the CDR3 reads TGTGCCAGCAGCGTAGGGCTAGCGGGTCTCGAGCAGTACTTC. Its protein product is CASSVGLAGLEQYF. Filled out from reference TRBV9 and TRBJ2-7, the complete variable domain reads DSGVTQTPKHLITATGQRVTLRCSPRSGDLSVYWYQQSLDQGLQFLIQYYNGEERAKGNILERFSAQQFPDLHSELNLSSLELGDSALYFCASSVGLAGLEQYFGPGTRLTVT.

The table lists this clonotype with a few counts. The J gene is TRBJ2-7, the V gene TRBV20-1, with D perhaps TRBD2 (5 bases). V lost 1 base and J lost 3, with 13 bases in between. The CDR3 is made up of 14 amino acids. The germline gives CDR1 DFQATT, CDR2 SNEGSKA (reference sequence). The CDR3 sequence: CSARATAVDYEQYF. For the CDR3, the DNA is TGCAGTGCTAGAGCCACAGCGGTAGACTACGAGCAGTACTTC.

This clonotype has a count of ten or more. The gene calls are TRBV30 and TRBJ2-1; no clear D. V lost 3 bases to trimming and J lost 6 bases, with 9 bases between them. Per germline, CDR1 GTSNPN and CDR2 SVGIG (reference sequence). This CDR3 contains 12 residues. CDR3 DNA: TGTGCCTGGAGCTGGGTAGGCAATGAGCAGTTCTTC. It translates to CAWSWVGNEQFF.

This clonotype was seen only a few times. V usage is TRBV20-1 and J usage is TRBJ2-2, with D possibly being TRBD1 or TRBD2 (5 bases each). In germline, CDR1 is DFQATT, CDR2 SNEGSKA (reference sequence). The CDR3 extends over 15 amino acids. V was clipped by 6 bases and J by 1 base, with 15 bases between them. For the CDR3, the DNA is TGCAGTGCCCCATGGAGAGGGGAGAACACCGGGGAGCTGTTTTTT. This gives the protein CSAPWRGENTGELFF.

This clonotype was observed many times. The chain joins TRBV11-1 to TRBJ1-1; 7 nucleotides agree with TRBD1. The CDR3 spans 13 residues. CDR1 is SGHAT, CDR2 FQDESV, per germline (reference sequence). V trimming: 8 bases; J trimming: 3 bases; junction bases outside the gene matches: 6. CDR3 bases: TGTGCCAGCTTGAAGGGGACAGACACTGAAGCTTTCTTT. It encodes CASLKGTDTEAFF.

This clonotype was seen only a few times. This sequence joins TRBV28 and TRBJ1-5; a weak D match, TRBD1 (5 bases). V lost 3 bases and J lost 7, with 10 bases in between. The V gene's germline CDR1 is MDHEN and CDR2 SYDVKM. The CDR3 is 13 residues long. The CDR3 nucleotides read TGTGCCAGCAGTTTTGAGGGACGGCAGCCCCAGCATTTT. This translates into CASSFEGRQPQHF.

CDR3 nucleotides: TGTGCCATCAGTGAGATGGCTAGCGGAAGCACAGATACGCAGTATTTT. This gives the protein CAISEMASGSTDTQYF. The rearrangement links TRBV10-3 to TRBJ2-3, with 7 bases lining up with TRBD2. CDR1 and CDR2 from the germline V gene are ENHRY and SYGVKD. The CDR3 is made up of 16 amino acids. The V gene end was trimmed by 2 bases and the J gene end by 0 bases; junction bases not matched to a gene: 5.

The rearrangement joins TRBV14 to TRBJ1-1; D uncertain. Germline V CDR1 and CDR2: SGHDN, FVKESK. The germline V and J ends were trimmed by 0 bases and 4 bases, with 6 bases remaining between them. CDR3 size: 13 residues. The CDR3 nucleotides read TGTGCCAGCAGCCAAGAAGCCCGCACTGAAGCTTTCTTT. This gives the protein CASSQEARTEAFF. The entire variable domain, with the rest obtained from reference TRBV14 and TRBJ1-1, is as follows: EAGVTQFPSHSVIEKGQTVTLRCDPISGHDNLYWYRRVMGKEIKFLLHFVKESKQDESGMPNNRFLAERTGGTYSTLKVQPAELEDSGVYFCASSQEARTEAFFGQGTRLTVV.

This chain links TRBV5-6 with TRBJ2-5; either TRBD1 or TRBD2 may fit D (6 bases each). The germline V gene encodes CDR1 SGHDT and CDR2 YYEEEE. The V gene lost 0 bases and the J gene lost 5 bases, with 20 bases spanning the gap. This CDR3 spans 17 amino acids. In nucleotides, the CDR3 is TGTGCCAGCAGCTTGGGGTTCGTAGGGGGACTCACCGAGACCCAGTACTTC. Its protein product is CASSLGFVGGLTETQYF. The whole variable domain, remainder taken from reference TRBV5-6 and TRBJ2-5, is DAGVTQSPTHLIKTRGQQVTLRCSPKSGHDTVSWYQQALGQGPQFIFQYYEEEERQRGNFPDRFSGHQFPNYSSELNVNALLLGDSALYLCASSLGFVGGLTETQYFGPGTRLLVL.

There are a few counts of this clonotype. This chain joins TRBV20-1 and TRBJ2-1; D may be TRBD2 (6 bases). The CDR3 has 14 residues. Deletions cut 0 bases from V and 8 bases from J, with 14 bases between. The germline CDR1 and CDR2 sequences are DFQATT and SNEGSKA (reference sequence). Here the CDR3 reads CSAREGLAGYEQFF. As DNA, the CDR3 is TGCAGTGCTAGAGAAGGTTTGGCGGGATATGAGCAGTTCTTC.

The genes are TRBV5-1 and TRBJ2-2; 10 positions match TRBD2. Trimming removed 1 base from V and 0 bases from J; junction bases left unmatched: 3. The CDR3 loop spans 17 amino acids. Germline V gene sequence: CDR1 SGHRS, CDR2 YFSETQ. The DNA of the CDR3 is TGCGCCAGCAGCTTGCTAAGCGGGAGGGCGAACACCGGGGAGCTGTTTTTT. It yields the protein CASSLLSGRANTGELFF.

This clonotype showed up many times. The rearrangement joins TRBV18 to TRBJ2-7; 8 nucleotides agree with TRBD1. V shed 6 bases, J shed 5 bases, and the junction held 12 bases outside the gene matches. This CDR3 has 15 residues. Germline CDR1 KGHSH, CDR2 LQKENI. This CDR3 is CASSPAGQAKHEQYF. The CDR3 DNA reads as TGTGCCAGCTCGCCGGCGGGACAGGCGAAACACGAGCAGTACTTC.

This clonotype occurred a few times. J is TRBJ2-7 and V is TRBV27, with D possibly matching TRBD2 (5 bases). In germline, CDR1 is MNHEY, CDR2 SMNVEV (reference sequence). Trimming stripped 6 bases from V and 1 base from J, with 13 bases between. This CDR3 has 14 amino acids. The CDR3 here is CASRYYGDSYEQYF. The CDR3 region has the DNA TGTGCCAGCAGATACTACGGGGATTCCTACGAGCAGTACTTC.

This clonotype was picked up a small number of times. The CDR3 region has the DNA TGCAGTGCACTCCGAGGGGGAATCTGGCCCCAGCATTTT. This translates into CSALRGGIWPQHF. V and J are TRBV20-1 and TRBJ1-5, with D maybe TRBD1 (6 bases). Germline loops: CDR1 DFQATT, CDR2 SNEGSKA (reference sequence). V lost 6 bases, J lost 9 bases, and 18 bases lay in between. This CDR3 region has 13 residues.

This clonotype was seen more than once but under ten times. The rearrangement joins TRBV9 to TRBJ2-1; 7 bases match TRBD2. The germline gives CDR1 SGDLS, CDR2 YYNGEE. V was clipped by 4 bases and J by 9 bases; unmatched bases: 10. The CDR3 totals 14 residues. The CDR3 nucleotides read TGTGCCAGCAGCAAAGGGACTCCGGGGGGTGAGCAGTTCTTC. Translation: CASSKGTPGGEQFF.

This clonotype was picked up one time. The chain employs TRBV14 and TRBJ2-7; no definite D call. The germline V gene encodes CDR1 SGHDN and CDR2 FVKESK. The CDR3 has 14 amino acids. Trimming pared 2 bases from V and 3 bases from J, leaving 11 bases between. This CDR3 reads CASSQQQLSYEQYF. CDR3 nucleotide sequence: TGTGCCAGCAGCCAACAACAGTTAAGCTACGAGCAGTACTTC. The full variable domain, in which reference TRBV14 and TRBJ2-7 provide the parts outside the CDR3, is EAGVTQFPSHSVIEKGQTVTLRCDPISGHDNLYWYRRVMGKEIKFLLHFVKESKQDESGMPNNRFLAERTGGTYSTLKVQPAELEDSGVYFCASSQQQLSYEQYFGPGTRLTVT.

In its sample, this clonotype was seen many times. CDR3 amino acids: CAWSVRLAYEQFF. CDR3 coding DNA: TGTGCCTGGAGTGTAAGACTAGCGTATGAGCAGTTCTTC. This rearrangement joins TRBV30 to TRBJ2-1; 8 bases agree with TRBD2. The CDR3 is 13 residues long. Germline assignment: CDR1 GTSNPN and CDR2 SVGIG (reference sequence). The ends lost 0 bases at V and 8 bases at J; junction bases unmatched: 3.

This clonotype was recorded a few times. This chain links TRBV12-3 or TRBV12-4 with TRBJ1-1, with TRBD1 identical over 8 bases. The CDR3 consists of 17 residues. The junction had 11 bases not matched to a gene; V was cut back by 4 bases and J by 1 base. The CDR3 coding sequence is TGTGCCAGCAGTTGGTCAGGGGGCTTTTCCACGAACACTGAAGCTTTCTTT. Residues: CASSWSGGFSTNTEAFF.

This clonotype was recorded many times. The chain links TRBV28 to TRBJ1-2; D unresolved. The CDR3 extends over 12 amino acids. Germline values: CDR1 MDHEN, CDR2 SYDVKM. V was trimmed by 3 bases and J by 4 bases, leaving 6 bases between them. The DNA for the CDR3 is TGTGCCAGCAGTTTGGCAGCCTATGGCTACACCTTC. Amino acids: CASSLAAYGYTF.

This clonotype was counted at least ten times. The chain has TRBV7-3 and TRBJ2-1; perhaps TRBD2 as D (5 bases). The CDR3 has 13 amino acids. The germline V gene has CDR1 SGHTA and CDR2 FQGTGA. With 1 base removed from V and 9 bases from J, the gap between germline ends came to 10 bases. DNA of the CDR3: TGTGCCAGCAGCTTAAGCGCCGCGGGTGAGCAGTTCTTC. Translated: CASSLSAAGEQFF.